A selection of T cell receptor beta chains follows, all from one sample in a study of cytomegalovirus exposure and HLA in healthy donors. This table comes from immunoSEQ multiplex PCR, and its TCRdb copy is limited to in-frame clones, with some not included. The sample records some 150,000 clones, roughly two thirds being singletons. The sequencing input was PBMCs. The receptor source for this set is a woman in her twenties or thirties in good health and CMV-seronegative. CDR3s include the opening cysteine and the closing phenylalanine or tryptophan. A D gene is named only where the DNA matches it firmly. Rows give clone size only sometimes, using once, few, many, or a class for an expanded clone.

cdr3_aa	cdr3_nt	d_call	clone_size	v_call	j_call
CASRGREGRSAYNEQFF	TGTGCCAGCAGAGGCAGGGAGGGCCGTAGCGCCTACAATGAGCAGTTCTTC	TRBD2	NA	TRBV28	TRBJ2-1
CASSTLALSTDTQYF	TGTGCCAGCAGCACACTAGCGCTGAGCACAGATACGCAGTATTTT	TRBD2	NA	TRBV9	TRBJ2-3
CASRGRGGSCEQYF	TGTGCCAGCAGGGGGCGGGGGGGCAGTTGCGAGCAGTACTTC	TRBD2	NA	TRBV28	TRBJ2-7
CAWHRDRPYEQYF	TGTGCCTGGCACCGGGACAGGCCCTACGAGCAGTACTTC	TRBD1	few	TRBV30	TRBJ2-7
CASSLQGWQETQYF	TGTGCCAGCAGCTTACAGGGATGGCAAGAGACCCAGTACTTC	NA	NA	TRBV7-9	TRBJ2-5
CASRTIAGGRDTQYF	TGTGCCAGCAGGACAATAGCGGGAGGGAGAGATACGCAGTATTTT	TRBD2	NA	TRBV11-2	TRBJ2-3
CAWATGSYNSPLHF	TGTGCCTGGGCGACAGGGAGCTATAATTCACCCCTCCACTTT	TRBD1	few	TRBV30	TRBJ1-6
CASSVDRMIGYPF	TGTGCCAGCAGCGTGGACAGGATGATTGGCTACCCCTTC	TRBD1	NA	TRBV13	TRBJ1-2
CAWIGQHANYGYTF	TGTGCCTGGATTGGACAGCATGCTAACTATGGCTACACCTTC	NA	NA	TRBV30	TRBJ1-2
CATTDSSSYEQYF	TGTGCCACCACGGACAGTAGCTCCTACGAGCAGTACTTC	NA	NA	TRBV25-1	TRBJ2-7
CASSQTGSGGGYTF	TGTGCCAGCAGCCAAACAGGTTCTGGGGGGGGCTACACCTTC	NA	NA	TRBV7-2	TRBJ1-2
CSVGSTEAFF	TGCAGCGTTGGGAGCACTGAAGCTTTCTTT	NA	NA	TRBV29-1	TRBJ1-1
CSSSLSNEQFF	TGTTCCAGCAGCCTTTCTAATGAGCAGTTCTTC	NA	once	TRBV7-9	TRBJ2-1
CASSPSARETQYF	TGTGCCAGCAGCCCTAGCGCCAGGGAGACCCAGTACTTC	NA	NA	TRBV5-4	TRBJ2-5
CASGLPGNYEQYF	TGTGCTAGTGGTTTGCCAGGCAACTACGAGCAGTACTTC	NA	NA	TRBV12-5	TRBJ2-7
CASSTGQINSPLHF	TGTGCCAGCAGCACGGGACAGATTAATTCACCCCTCCACTTT	TRBD1	NA	TRBV5-8	TRBJ1-6
CASYSPGGYTF	TGTGCCAGCTACTCCCCGGGTGGCTACACCTTC	NA	NA	TRBV28	TRBJ1-2
CASNWDSRGYGYTF	TGTGCCAGCAATTGGGATAGCAGGGGGTATGGCTACACCTTC	TRBD1	NA	TRBV2	TRBJ1-2
CASRALSRNTIYF	TGTGCCAGCAGAGCCCTTTCACGAAACACCATATATTTT	NA	NA	TRBV7-2	TRBJ1-3
CATSRDRAGELFF	TGTGCCACCAGCAGAGACCGCGCCGGGGAGCTGTTTTTT	NA	NA	TRBV15	TRBJ2-2
CASSLAASGSYEQYF	TGTGCCAGCAGCTTAGCCGCTAGCGGCTCCTACGAGCAGTACTTC	TRBD2	NA	TRBV7-2	TRBJ2-7
CASSPSGSQETQYF	TGTGCCAGCTCACCATCCGGGTCCCAAGAGACCCAGTACTTC	NA	NA	TRBV18	TRBJ2-5
CASSPWRGTGGADGYTF	TGTGCCAGCTCACCATGGAGAGGGACAGGGGGCGCGGATGGCTACACCTTC	TRBD1	few	TRBV18	TRBJ1-2
CASSLSNTGELFF	TGTGCCAGCAGCTTGTCAAACACCGGGGAGCTGTTTTTT	NA	NA	TRBV7-3	TRBJ2-2
CATSRTGTGSSPLHF	TGTGCCACCAGCAGAACCGGGACCGGGAGTTCACCCCTCCACTTT	NA	NA	TRBV15	TRBJ1-6
CASSYSAGGNEQFF	TGTGCCAGCAGTTACTCGGCGGGGGGCAATGAGCAGTTCTTC	TRBD2	NA	TRBV6-5	TRBJ2-1
CASSIRYTRKPNEQFF	TGCGCCAGCAGCATCCGCTATACTAGAAAACCAAATGAGCAGTTCTTC	NA	NA	TRBV5-1	TRBJ2-1
CAWSLGQGGPEAFF	TGTGCCTGGAGCTTAGGACAGGGGGGTCCTGAAGCTTTCTTT	TRBD1	NA	TRBV30	TRBJ1-1
CASSLEHEQYF	TGTGCCAGCAGTTTGGAGCACGAGCAGTACTTC	NA	once	TRBV28	TRBJ2-7
CASRPGGPQETQYF	TGTGCCAGCAGACCGGGGGGACCCCAAGAGACCCAGTACTTC	TRBD2	NA	TRBV6-5	TRBJ2-5
CASSLSGLAGGWETQYF	TGTGCCAGCAGTTTATCGGGGCTAGCGGGAGGCTGGGAGACCCAGTACTTC	TRBD2	NA	TRBV28	TRBJ2-5
CASSLEREQETQYF	TGTGCCAGCAGCTTGGAACGCGAGCAAGAGACCCAGTACTTC	NA	few	TRBV5-4	TRBJ2-5
CAWSVSGRGTDTQYF	TGTGCCTGGAGTGTAAGCGGGAGGGGCACAGATACGCAGTATTTT	TRBD2	few	TRBV30	TRBJ2-3
CASSPLPNQPQHF	TGTGCCAGCAGCCCTCTCCCCAATCAGCCCCAGCATTTT	NA	NA	TRBV28	TRBJ1-5
CASSENRNYEQYF	TGTGCCAGCAGTGAAAACAGAAACTACGAGCAGTACTTC	NA	NA	TRBV6-1	TRBJ2-7
CASSLEEISTDTQYF	TGCGCCAGCAGCTTGGAGGAGATAAGCACAGATACGCAGTATTTT	NA	NA	TRBV5-1	TRBJ2-3
CASSPGTFDYEQYF	TGTGCCAGCAGTCCCGGGACATTCGACTACGAGCAGTACTTC	NA	NA	TRBV28	TRBJ2-7